The rows below give T cell receptor beta chains drawn from one sample of a study of sequential checkpoint blockade in melanoma. This table comes from immunoSEQ multiplex PCR, and its TCRdb copy is limited to in-frame clones, with some not included. The table includes around 10,000 clones, more than 20% detected once. Sequenced here: tumor tissue (inferred from file names), sampled from a patient given nivolumab and ipilimumab in sequence. All receptors come from a human donor with melanoma. Each CDR3 is given with its conserved first and last residue. The D gene is left open where the match is weak. Clone size is shown for a subset of rows, as once, few, many or a class of expanded clone.

V: TRBV18; size: NA; D: NA; J: TRBJ1-2; DNA: TGTGCCAGCTCACCGGACGGTAACTATGGCTACACCTTC; CDR3: CASSPDGNYGYTF
V: TRBV5-1; size: NA; D: NA; J: TRBJ2-7; DNA: TGCGCCAGCAGCTTGAGGCAGGGAAGAATGGTGAACGAGCAGTACTTC; CDR3: CASSLRQGRMVNEQYF
V: TRBV4-1; size: many; D: NA; J: TRBJ2-3; DNA: TGCGCCAGCAGCCAAGGAGTTACAGATACGCAGTATTTT; CDR3: CASSQGVTDTQYF
V: TRBV6-8; size: few; D: TRBD1; J: TRBJ2-3; DNA: TGTGCCAGCAGTGACTCGACAGGGGCAGATACGCAGTATTTT; CDR3: CASSDSTGADTQYF
V: TRBV9; size: medium-sized; D: NA; J: TRBJ1-4; DNA: TGTGCCAGCAGCGCACAGGGTGCCCCGGGTGAAAAACTGTTTTTT; CDR3: CASSAQGAPGEKLFF
V: TRBV6-8; size: few; D: NA; J: TRBJ2-2; DNA: TGTGCCAGCAGTTCCAAACCAGGGGGGCTTTATTATGCAGGGGAGCTGTTTTTT; CDR3: CASSSKPGGLYYAGELFF
V: TRBV28; size: NA; D: TRBD2; J: TRBJ2-3; DNA: TGTGCCAGCAGTTTATCTGGACTAGCGGGGGGGCAAGATACGCAGTATTTT; CDR3: CASSLSGLAGGQDTQYF
V: TRBV6-8; size: NA; D: TRBD2; J: TRBJ2-7; DNA: TGTGCCAGCAGTTACGGACTAGGCGGATACGAGCAGTACTTC; CDR3: CASSYGLGGYEQYF
V: TRBV7-4; size: many; D: NA; J: TRBJ1-2; DNA: TGTGCCAGCAGCCCCTTATGGAGGGGAAGAGGCTACACCTTC; CDR3: CASSPLWRGRGYTF
V: TRBV19; size: NA; D: NA; J: TRBJ1-1; DNA: TGTGCCAGTAGTACCGAGACAGGTTTGGTGAACACTGAAGCTTTCTTT; CDR3: CASSTETGLVNTEAFF
V: TRBV6-8; size: NA; D: NA; J: TRBJ1-2; DNA: TGTGCCAGCTGGGGAACCGGGACAAACTATGGCTACACCTTC; CDR3: CASWGTGTNYGYTF
V: TRBV6-8; size: few; D: NA; J: TRBJ1-1; DNA: TGTGCCAGCATGGTGGGGGTGAGCGCTGAAGCTTTCTTT; CDR3: CASMVGVSAEAFF
V: TRBV29-1; size: NA; D: TRBD1; J: TRBJ1-1; DNA: TGCAGCGGGCGGACAGGGAACACTGAAGCTTTCTTT; CDR3: CSGRTGNTEAFF
V: TRBV6-8; size: few; D: NA; J: TRBJ1-1; DNA: TGTGCCAGCAGTTGGGCAGGGTCCCCTGAAGCTTTCTTT; CDR3: CASSWAGSPEAFF
V: TRBV23-1; size: medium-sized; D: TRBD2; J: TRBJ2-3; DNA: TGCGCCAGCCCCACGTGGGCGGGGGGGCCAGATACGCAGTATTTT; CDR3: CASPTWAGGPDTQYF
V: TRBV19; size: NA; D: TRBD2; J: TRBJ2-3; DNA: TGTGCCAGTAGTGGACTAGCGCGGAATACGCAGTATTTT; CDR3: CASSGLARNTQYF
V: TRBV7-5; size: NA; D: NA; J: TRBJ2-7; DNA: TGTGCCAGCAGCTTAGAACGGGGGGGCGGATCCTACGAGCAGTACTTC; CDR3: CASSLERGGGSYEQYF
V: TRBV7-2; size: many; D: TRBD1; J: TRBJ1-1; DNA: TGTGCCAGCAGCTTAGGCCTGGTAGACAGGGGCCCCTTT; CDR3: CASSLGLVDRGPF
V: TRBV18; size: NA; D: NA; J: TRBJ1-1; DNA: TGTGCCAGCTCACCTAGGACGTTGAACACTGAAGCTTTCTTT; CDR3: CASSPRTLNTEAFF
V: TRBV11-3; size: few; D: NA; J: TRBJ2-1; DNA: TGTGCCAGCAGCCCTACTAGCAATTCCTACAATGAGCAGTTCTTC; CDR3: CASSPTSNSYNEQFF
V: TRBV6-8; size: many; D: NA; J: TRBJ1-2; DNA: TGTGCCAGCAGTACCGGAGGGGTCTCCCTGGTCTATGGCTACACCTTC; CDR3: CASSTGGVSLVYGYTF
V: TRBV4-1; size: few; D: TRBD2; J: TRBJ2-3; DNA: TGCGCCAGCAGCCAAGAAGGCGGGGGGGTCACAGATACGCAGTATTTT; CDR3: CASSQEGGGVTDTQYF
V: TRBV14; size: NA; D: NA; J: TRBJ1-1; DNA: TGTGCCAGCAGCCAAGCGGGTGGTCGGGGCACTGAAGCTTTCTTT; CDR3: CASSQAGGRGTEAFF
V: TRBV9; size: NA; D: TRBD1; J: TRBJ1-2; DNA: TGTGCCAGCAGCGCACAGGGGGCGGGGAACTATGGCTACACCTTC; CDR3: CASSAQGAGNYGYTF
V: TRBV16; size: NA; D: NA; J: TRBJ1-5; DNA: TGTGCCAGCAGCCTTTGGAACAATCAGCCCCAGCATTTT; CDR3: CASSLWNNQPQHF
V: TRBV7-6; size: NA; D: NA; J: TRBJ1-2; DNA: TGTGCCAGCAGCTTGGGGCCTGGTCCGCTTAACTATGGCTACACCTTC; CDR3: CASSLGPGPLNYGYTF
V: TRBV6-8; size: NA; D: NA; J: TRBJ1-2; DNA: TGTGCCAGCAGTTACTCTATTGATACGGGTCCCGTCTATCACGGCTACACCTTC; CDR3: CASSYSIDTGPVYHGYTF
V: TRBV11-3; size: many; D: TRBD2; J: TRBJ2-1; DNA: TGTGCCAGCAGCCCCCAAAGGGGAGGGGAAGGGTCCTACAATGAGCAGTTCTTC; CDR3: CASSPQRGGEGSYNEQFF
V: TRBV11-3; size: many; D: NA; J: TRBJ2-4; DNA: TGTGCCAGCAGGGCACGTCGGGGGGCTGTGAACATTCAGTACTTC; CDR3: CASRARRGAVNIQYF
V: TRBV15; size: NA; D: NA; J: TRBJ1-3; DNA: TGTGCCACCAGCAGAGACAGGGGACTTACTGGAAACACCATATATTTT; CDR3: CATSRDRGLTGNTIYF
V: TRBV6-8; size: NA; D: NA; J: TRBJ2-3; DNA: TGTGCCAGCAGTTACTCGAGAGGGGGAGATACGCAGTATTTT; CDR3: CASSYSRGGDTQYF
V: TRBV10-2; size: NA; D: NA; J: TRBJ1-5; DNA: TGCGCCAGATCTCGGGGAAGAGATCAGCCCCAGCATTTT; CDR3: CARSRGRDQPQHF
V: TRBV11-3; size: few; D: NA; J: TRBJ2-3; DNA: TGTGCCAGCAGCTGCCCCATCTACTGTAGGGCAGATACGCAGTATTTT; CDR3: CASSCPIYCRADTQYF
V: TRBV28; size: medium-sized; D: TRBD2; J: TRBJ2-3; DNA: TGTGCCAGCACACTAGCGGGGGAAGATACGCAGTATTTT; CDR3: CASTLAGEDTQYF
V: TRBV10-3; size: NA; D: NA; J: TRBJ2-2; DNA: TGTGCCATCAGTGAGGTTCCAGGGCCTACCGGGGAGCTGTTTTTT; CDR3: CAISEVPGPTGELFF
V: TRBV29-1; size: NA; D: TRBD1; J: TRBJ2-6; DNA: TGCAGCGTTGATGTGGGGGACAGGGCTGGGGCCAACGTCCTGACTTTC; CDR3: CSVDVGDRAGANVLTF
V: TRBV5-1; size: NA; D: TRBD1; J: TRBJ2-2; DNA: TGCGCCAGCAGCCGGGGACAGGACACCGGGGAGCTGTTTTTT; CDR3: CASSRGQDTGELFF
V: TRBV11-3; size: few; D: NA; J: TRBJ2-6; DNA: TGTGCCAGCAGCTTCTCCTGGGACATCTTATCTGGGGCCAACGTCCTGACTTTC; CDR3: CASSFSWDILSGANVLTF
V: TRBV15; size: few; D: NA; J: TRBJ1-3; DNA: TGTGCCACCGGACCCGGTGGGGAAGGGGAAAACACCATATATTTT; CDR3: CATGPGGEGENTIYF
V: TRBV6-8; size: medium-sized; D: NA; J: TRBJ1-1; DNA: TGTGCCAGCAGTTACACGGACGTGAACACTGAAGCTTTCTTT; CDR3: CASSYTDVNTEAFF
V: TRBV5-1; size: NA; D: NA; J: TRBJ1-4; DNA: TGCGCCAGCAGCTTCTTCAGGACAGCTAATGAAAAACTGTTTTTT; CDR3: CASSFFRTANEKLFF
V: TRBV4-1; size: many; D: NA; J: TRBJ2-7; DNA: TGCGCCAGCAGCCAAGATTTCCCAGGGGCCTCCTACGAGCAGTACTTC; CDR3: CASSQDFPGASYEQYF
V: TRBV4-1; size: NA; D: NA; J: TRBJ2-5; DNA: TGCGCCAGCAGCCAAGGCCCCCCCAGAAGAGAGACCCAGTACTTC; CDR3: CASSQGPPRRETQYF
V: TRBV19; size: NA; D: TRBD1; J: TRBJ1-1; DNA: TGTGCCAGTAGTCGGACAGGCATGAACACTGAAGCTTTCTTT; CDR3: CASSRTGMNTEAFF
V: TRBV15; size: few; D: TRBD1; J: TRBJ1-6; DNA: TGTGCCACCAGCAGGCGACAGGGTAGGGATTCACCCCTCCACTTT; CDR3: CATSRRQGRDSPLHF
V: TRBV19; size: few; D: NA; J: TRBJ2-5; DNA: TGTGCCAGTAGTATGGCAGGAGAGACCCAGTACTTC; CDR3: CASSMAGETQYF
V: TRBV28; size: few; D: TRBD2; J: TRBJ2-5; DNA: TGTGCCAGCAGTTTTCTGAGGGCTAGCGGGGGGGAGACCCAGTACTTC; CDR3: CASSFLRASGGETQYF
V: TRBV14; size: NA; D: NA; J: TRBJ2-4; DNA: TGTGCCAGCAGCCAAGATCTTGTGACCACTCAGTACTTC; CDR3: CASSQDLVTTQYF
V: TRBV19; size: NA; D: TRBD1; J: TRBJ1-4; DNA: TGTGCCAGTAGCCCCACAGGGGGGGGAAAACTGTTTTTT; CDR3: CASSPTGGGKLFF
V: TRBV4-1; size: few; D: NA; J: TRBJ2-7; DNA: TGCGCCAGCAGCCTCCTCCCGGTGGCTGCAAGCTCCTACGAGCAGTACTTC; CDR3: CASSLLPVAASSYEQYF
V: TRBV19; size: NA; D: NA; J: TRBJ1-6; DNA: TGTGCCAGTAGTATCTGGGAGGCCGTCAGCTCCTATAATTCACCCCTCCACTTT; CDR3: CASSIWEAVSSYNSPLHF
V: TRBV11-3; size: NA; D: NA; J: TRBJ2-2; DNA: TGTGCCAGCAGCCCAGGGGGGCGCGACACCGGGGAGCTGTTTTTT; CDR3: CASSPGGRDTGELFF
V: TRBV5-1; size: few; D: TRBD1; J: TRBJ1-5; DNA: TGCGCCAGCAGCTTGGGGGACAGTAACAATCAGCCCCAGCATTTT; CDR3: CASSLGDSNNQPQHF
V: TRBV5-1; size: few; D: NA; J: TRBJ2-3; DNA: TGCGCCAGCAGCTTGGGTACCCGTGGGACAGATACGCAGTATTTT; CDR3: CASSLGTRGTDTQYF
V: TRBV14; size: few; D: NA; J: TRBJ1-5; DNA: TGTGCCAGCAGTCCACAAGGGGCACTCAATCAGCCCCAGCATTTT; CDR3: CASSPQGALNQPQHF
V: TRBV6-8; size: NA; D: NA; J: TRBJ1-4; DNA: TGTGCCAGCAGTGTTGAGGGCCAAGGCATCGAAAAACTGTTTTTT; CDR3: CASSVEGQGIEKLFF
V: TRBV9; size: medium-sized; D: NA; J: TRBJ2-7; DNA: TGTGCCAGCAGCGTAGCGGGGGCCTACGAGCAGTACTTC; CDR3: CASSVAGAYEQYF
V: TRBV29-1; size: many; D: NA; J: TRBJ1-1; DNA: TGCAGCGTTCGACTGAACACTGAAGCTTTCTTT; CDR3: CSVRLNTEAFF
V: TRBV28; size: few; D: TRBD1; J: TRBJ1-1; DNA: TGTGCCAGCAGTTGGATCGGCAGGGGGCGGAACACTGAAGCTTTCTTT; CDR3: CASSWIGRGRNTEAFF